The next 28 T cell receptor beta chains were all read from a single sample in a study of beta chain features in type 1 diabetes. Since all of the isolated RNA was reverse transcribed, expressed TCRB transcripts were what got sequenced. TCRdb keeps only in-frame clones here, not all; method: immunoSEQ multiplex PCR. This sample carries a few hundred thousand clones, around 15% of them seen once, and the ten largest clones take 5.5% to 7.5%. Sequencing input: central memory CD4+ T cells from blood. Receptors were obtained from a man aged 25-40 years in good health.

This clone was recorded a few times. V usage is TRBV9 and J usage is TRBJ2-3; 7 bases fit TRBD2. CDR3 length: 16 amino acids. Germline V gene lookup returns CDR1 SGDLS and CDR2 YYNGEE. Losses at the gene ends were 6 bases for V and 2 bases for J; bases not matched to a gene: 12. CDR3 coding DNA: TGTGCCAGCACCCAAGGCCCGGGACTATTCACAGATACGCAGTATTTT. This sequence encodes CASTQGPGLFTDTQYF.

The chain is built from TRBV19 and TRBJ2-7; D possibly matches TRBD1 or TRBD2 (5 bases each). CDR1 is LNHDA, CDR2 SQIVND, per germline (reference sequence). The CDR3 is 16 residues long. V was cut by 6 bases and J by 2 bases, with 20 bases left in between. The DNA of the CDR3 is TGTGCCAGTAGAAGAACCCGGGACGGCCTTACCTACGAGCAGTACTTC. Translating it yields CASRRTRDGLTYEQYF. The full variable domain, rest sourced from reference TRBV19 and TRBJ2-7, is DGGITQSPKYLFRKEGQNVTLSCEQNLNHDAMYWYRQDPGQGLRLIYYSQIVNDFQKGDIAEGYSVSREKKESFPLTVTSAQKNPTAFYLCASRRTRDGLTYEQYFGPGTRLTVT.

This clone has just a few counts. The chain is built from TRBV5-1 and TRBJ2-3; TRBD2 agrees at 9 bases. Trimming took 5 bases from V and 5 from J; bases not matched to a gene: 6. Germline V gene data show CDR1 as SGHRS and CDR2 as YFSETQ. The CDR3 spans 14 residues. This chain's CDR3 is CASSLSGSEDTQYF. CDR3 bases: TGCGCCAGCAGTCTTAGCGGGAGCGAAGATACGCAGTATTTT.

This chain links TRBV9 with TRBJ2-3; D ambiguous. This CDR3 contains 13 residues. Trimming pared 0 bases from V and 6 bases from J, leaving 8 bases between. Germline V gene sequence: CDR1 SGDLS, CDR2 YYNGEE. CDR3 DNA sequence: TGTGCCAGCAGCGTAGTGGGTTCGGATACGCAGTATTTT. It encodes CASSVVGSDTQYF.

In its sample, this clone was seen a few times. The chain carries TRBV7-8 and TRBJ2-3; 11 bases are a match to TRBD2. This CDR3 has 17 amino acids. Germline V gene lookup returns CDR1 SGHVS and CDR2 FQNEAQ. Trimming removed 3 bases from V and 2 bases from J; junction bases left unmatched: 7. DNA for the CDR3: TGTGCCAGCAGCTTTGCGGTAGCGGGAGGGCTCACAGATACGCAGTATTTT. It translates to CASSFAVAGGLTDTQYF.

As regards this clone: A read error is likely here: a far larger clone is one base away. The chain combines TRBV5-1 with TRBJ1-1; D remains unclear. This CDR3 has 15 amino acids. Germline-derived CDR1 and CDR2 are SGHRS and YFSETQ. Trimming pared 0 bases from V and 1 base from J, leaving 10 bases between. The CDR3, as DNA: TGCGCCAGCAGCTTGGCCCGGGCGGGGAACACTGAAGCTTTCTTT. Translation gives CASSLARAGNTEAFF.

This clone occurred a few times. The V and J genes are TRBV6-5 and TRBJ1-2; D is uncertain. Deletions cut 0 bases from V and 7 bases from J, with 12 bases between. Germline values: CDR1 MNHEY, CDR2 SVGAGI. The CDR3 is 14 amino acids. The CDR3 coding sequence is TGTGCCAGCAGTTACTCGGAAGGGATGACTGGCTACACCTTC. This translates into CASSYSEGMTGYTF.

This clone turned up a few times. The chain links TRBV28 to TRBJ2-1; 13 bases map to TRBD2. The CDR3 is 16 residues long. Trimming took 4 bases from V and 5 from J; bases not matched to a gene: 5. Germline V gives CDR1 MDHEN, CDR2 SYDVKM. CDR3 residues: CASSSGGTSGNNEQFF. CDR3 bases: TGTGCCAGCAGTTCGGGCGGGACTAGCGGGAACAATGAGCAGTTCTTC.

This clone was detected a few times. As DNA, the CDR3 is TGCGCCAGCAGCTTGGTCTCGGGAGGCCCAGATACGCAGTATTTT. As protein: CASSLVSGGPDTQYF. This rearrangement joins TRBV5-1 to TRBJ2-3; TRBD2 matches at 7 bases. Germline V gene data show CDR1 as SGHRS and CDR2 as YFSETQ. The V and J ends lost 0 bases and 4 bases, in that order; junction bases with no gene match: 5. The CDR3 length is 15 residues.

The chain is built from TRBV29-1 and TRBJ1-3, with D hard to call. This CDR3 has 14 amino acids. Germline V gene sequence: CDR1 SQVTM, CDR2 ANQGSEA. Trimming pared 0 bases from V and 0 bases from J, leaving 6 bases between. This CDR3 is CSVEDRHSGNTIYF. CDR3 DNA: TGCAGCGTTGAAGACAGACACTCTGGAAACACCATATATTTT. Using reference TRBV29-1 and TRBJ1-3 for the parts outside the CDR3, the full variable domain is SAVISQKPSRDICQRGTSLTIQCQVDSQVTMMFWYRQQPGQSLTLIATANQGSEATYESGFVIDKFPISRPNLTFSTLTVSNMSPEDSSIYLCSVEDRHSGNTIYFGEGSWLTVV.

This clone occurred once. The rearrangement uses TRBV7-8 and TRBJ2-3; D gene uncertain. CDR3 length: 14 amino acids. V was shortened by 2 bases and J by 8 bases, with 14 bases between the two germline ends. Germline V gene data show CDR1 as SGHVS and CDR2 as FQNEAQ. The CDR3 reads CASSLRLEGGTQYF. The CDR3 DNA is TGTGCCAGCAGCTTACGGCTAGAAGGCGGTACGCAGTATTTT.

The V gene is TRBV6-6, the J gene TRBJ2-7; 8 bases map to TRBD2. The germline gives CDR1 MNHNY, CDR2 SVGAGI (reference sequence). Germline trimming cut 4 bases from V and 4 bases from J; bases unmatched to any gene: 9. This CDR3 spans 15 amino acids. In DNA form, the CDR3 reads TGTGCCAGCAGTTCCGTTGACGGGGGGGCGTACGAGCAGTACTTC. Translating gives CASSSVDGGAYEQYF.

This chain connects TRBV5-6 to TRBJ2-7; D possibly corresponds to TRBD2 (6 bases). V lost 4 bases, J lost 0 bases, and 17 bases lay in between. This CDR3 comprises 16 residues. Germline lookup yields CDR1 SGHDT and CDR2 YYEEEE. CDR3 coding DNA: TGTGCCAGCAGCGTAGACCCAGGGAGGTCCTCCTACGAGCAGTACTTC. This codes for CASSVDPGRSSYEQYF.

This chain uses TRBV6-6 with TRBJ2-1; D gene unclear. This CDR3 is built from 14 residues. V was shortened by 0 bases and J by 5 bases, with 8 bases between the two germline ends. Looked up from germline, CDR1 is MNHNY and CDR2 is SVGAGI (reference sequence). CDR3: CASSYSDEDNEQFF. The CDR3 coding sequence is TGTGCCAGCAGTTACTCCGACGAGGACAATGAGCAGTTCTTC.

This clone has at least ten counts. The CDR3: CASSWAETNEKLFF. DNA of the CDR3: TGCGCCAGCAGCTGGGCCGAAACTAATGAAAAACTGTTTTTT. The chain has TRBV4-1 and TRBJ1-4; D is undetermined. V dropped 5 bases and J dropped 1 base, with 8 bases sitting between them. The CDR3 consists of 14 residues. The V gene's germline CDR1 is MGHRA and CDR2 YSYEKL.

The J gene is TRBJ1-4, the V gene TRBV5-1; a weak D match, TRBD1 (5 bases). Trimming removed 0 bases from V and 13 bases from J, with 19 bases in between. Germline V gene data show CDR1 as SGHRS and CDR2 as YFSETQ. The CDR3 is 15 amino acids. CDR3 sequence reads: CASSLGQGSLSGLFF. In DNA form, the CDR3 reads TGCGCCAGCAGCTTGGGGCAGGGATCTCTTAGTGGACTGTTTTTT.

V usage is TRBV4-2 and J usage is TRBJ1-4; 9 nucleotides match TRBD1. The CDR3 loop spans 14 amino acids. V gave up 4 bases and J gave up 5 bases; unmatched junction bases: 2. Germline V lookup: CDR1 LGHNA, CDR2 YNFKEQ. The DNA of the CDR3 is TGTGCCAGCAGCCGGACAGGGGCGAATGAAAAACTGTTTTTT. Its translation: CASSRTGANEKLFF.

This clone was seen only a few times. The chain combines TRBV18 with TRBJ1-5; 8 bases line up with TRBD1. CDR1 and CDR2 from the germline V gene are KGHSH and LQKENI. Losses at the gene ends were 6 bases for V and 6 bases for J; bases not matched to a gene: 7. The CDR3 extends over 14 amino acids. The DNA for the CDR3 is TGTGCCAGCTCCCCGGACAGGGTCGTTCAGCCCCAGCATTTT. It encodes CASSPDRVVQPQHF.

Details on this clone: A far larger clone is only one base removed, so a read error is likely. The chain links TRBV5-5 to TRBJ2-7; 7 bases line up with TRBD1. The CDR3 runs to 15 residues. CDR1 is SGHKS and CDR2 is YYEKEE in the germline V gene (reference sequence). V lost 4 bases to trimming and J lost 4 bases; unmatched junction nucleotides: 11. Written as DNA, the CDR3 is TGTGCCAGCAGCCAGAACCCGACAGGGTTATACGAGCAGTACTTC. Translation gives CASSQNPTGLYEQYF.

To note about this clone: With a much larger clone just one base away, this may be a read error. This chain uses TRBV5-4 with TRBJ2-1, with D uncertain. From germline, CDR1 is SGHNT and CDR2 YYREEE (reference sequence). The CDR3 is 12 amino acids. The CDR3 nucleotides are TGCGCCAGCAGCCAAGATTGGGGTGAGCAGTTCTTC. It encodes CASSQDWGEQFF.

V usage is TRBV5-6 and J usage is TRBJ2-5; the D is unclear. CDR1 and CDR2 (germline): SGHDT, YYEEEE. V was clipped by 0 bases and J by 2 bases, with 8 bases between them. The CDR3 is made up of 14 amino acids. The CDR3 DNA is TGTGCCAGCAGCTTGGGGCCCGGGCAAGAGACCCAGTACTTC. Protein product: CASSLGPGQETQYF.

With respect to this clone: One junction end disagrees with the germline gene, perhaps due to a read error. The V gene is TRBV18, the J gene TRBJ2-5; TRBD2 might be the D (6 bases). CDR3 length equals 12 residues. The germline V gene encodes CDR1 KGHSH and CDR2 LQKENI. The DNA for the CDR3 is TGTGCCAGCTCCGGGGGTCAAGGGACCCAGTACTTC. Its protein is CASSGGQGTQYF.

This clone has only a few counts. The V call is TRBV15, the J call TRBJ2-2; no firm D call. V was pared by 0 bases and J by 1 base, with 3 bases between. The length of the CDR3 is 14 residues. Germline CDR1 and CDR2: LNHNV and YYDKDF (reference sequence). CDR3: CATSRELNTGELFF. The DNA for the CDR3 is TGTGCCACCAGCAGAGAGTTGAACACCGGGGAGCTGTTTTTT.

The CDR3 DNA is TGTGCCAGTAGTATGGATTTGTCGGGGGCGAAAGATACGCAGTATTTT. It encodes CASSMDLSGAKDTQYF. The chain uses TRBV19 and TRBJ2-3, with D perhaps TRBD1 or TRBD2 (6 bases each). There are 16 residues in the CDR3. V dropped 3 bases and J dropped 5 bases, with 18 bases sitting between them. The germline V gene encodes CDR1 LNHDA and CDR2 SQIVND (reference sequence).

The chain uses TRBV27 and TRBJ1-2; TRBD1 aligns across 8 bases. Per the germline V gene, CDR1 is MNHEY and CDR2 is SMNVEV (reference sequence). V trimming: 4 bases; J trimming: 7 bases; junction bases outside the gene matches: 14. The CDR3 runs to 16 residues. CDR3 residues: CASSSYTGTGEFGYTF. The CDR3 coding sequence is TGTGCCAGCAGTTCTTATACCGGGACAGGAGAGTTTGGCTACACCTTC.

This clone was detected only a few times. The chain uses TRBV6-5 and TRBJ1-1; TRBD1 agrees at 9 bases. With V trimmed by 7 bases and J by 0 bases, 3 bases remained unmatched. CDR3 length: 14 residues. Germline CDR1 is MNHEY and CDR2 is SVGAGI. The CDR3 is CASIRDRVNTEAFF. CDR3 sequence (DNA): TGTGCCAGCATAAGGGACAGGGTGAACACTGAAGCTTTCTTT.

Only a few counts were recorded for this clone. The CDR3 sequence: CASSLLTGGSIGNEQFF. The CDR3, as DNA: TGTGCCAGCAGTTTACTAACAGGGGGCAGCATCGGCAATGAGCAGTTCTTC. This chain joins TRBV28 and TRBJ2-1; 9 bases align to TRBD1. Germline V gene data show CDR1 as MDHEN and CDR2 as SYDVKM. J lost 6 bases, V lost 2 bases, and 11 bases had no gene match. CDR3 length: 17 residues.

The rearrangement links TRBV7-6 to TRBJ1-6; no firm D call. Germline assignment: CDR1 SGHVS and CDR2 FNYEAQ. V was cut by 4 bases and J by 10 bases, with 8 bases left in between. The CDR3 is made up of 12 amino acids. CDR3 protein: CASSSQDSPLHF. For the CDR3, the DNA is TGTGCCAGCAGCTCGCAAGACTCACCCCTCCACTTT.